These 11 T cell receptor beta chains originate from one sample sequenced in a study of T cells in Graves' hyperthyroidism and ophthalmopathy. Researchers took RNA transcripts and amplified the TCR beta CDR3 regions from them. The HTBI set primed first-round TCR CDR3 RT-PCR. TCRdb fed the multiplex PCR reads into MiXCR, producing one record per CDR3 protein. The sample includes about 250,000 distinct CDR3 sequences, approximately 23% of them seen just once. The sequencing sample was made of blood. The receptors shown here come from a woman aged 40 to 50 with Graves' ophthalmopathy.

This clonotype has ten or more counts. The rearrangement joins TRBV6-5 to TRBJ2-6; weak D call: TRBD2 (6 bases). Deletions cut 5 bases from V and 2 bases from J, with 13 bases between. Germline CDR1 and CDR2: MNHEY and SVGAGI. CDR3 size: 16 residues. CDR3 coding DNA: TGTGCCAGCAGTCGGGACTTGATGGCTGGGGCCAACGTCCTGACTTTC. This codes for CASSRDLMAGANVLTF.

In its sample, this clonotype was seen many times. The rearrangement uses TRBV6-5 and TRBJ1-2; D is perhaps TRBD1 (6 bases). V was trimmed by 6 bases and J by 5 bases, leaving 16 bases between them. CDR1 is MNHEY and CDR2 is SVGAGI in the germline V gene. The CDR3 is 14 residues long. For the CDR3, the DNA is TGTGCCAGCAGGGTTACCGGGGGGACATATGGCTACACCTTC. Translated: CASRVTGGTYGYTF.

This clonotype was counted at least ten times. The chain combines TRBV2 with TRBJ2-7; a possible D gene is TRBD1 (5 bases). V was pared by 10 bases and J by 2 bases, with 15 bases between. The V gene's germline CDR1 is SNHLY and CDR2 FYNNEI. The CDR3 loop spans 13 amino acids. The CDR3 DNA is TGTGCCACACGGGCAGGGATTCCCTACGAGCAGTACTTC. This translates into CATRAGIPYEQYF.

Ten or more counts support this clonotype. V usage is TRBV6-5 and J usage is TRBJ2-2; 10 positions match TRBD2. Germline CDR1 MNHEY, CDR2 SVGAGI. The CDR3 totals 18 residues. The V segment lost 3 bases and the J segment 1 base; nucleotides outside the gene matches: 8. The chain's CDR3 is CASSYKASGSWNTGELFF. CDR3 nucleotides: TGTGCCAGCAGTTATAAGGCTAGCGGGAGTTGGAACACCGGGGAGCTGTTTTTT.

As to this clonotype: A much larger clonotype is one base distant, so this may be a read error. The chain joins TRBV29-1 to TRBJ1-2; D call uncertain. Looked up from germline, CDR1 is SQVTM and CDR2 is ANQGSEA. Trimming took off 1 base at V and 3 bases at J, with 6 bases between the two ends. The CDR3 is made up of 12 amino acids. This CDR3 is CSVEVQHYGYTF. The CDR3 bases are TGCAGCGTTGAAGTGCAGCACTATGGCTACACCTTC.

In its sample, this clonotype was seen a few times. The V call is TRBV6-5, the J call TRBJ1-2; 11 bases are shared with TRBD1. This CDR3 region has 17 residues. The ends lost 2 bases at V and 4 bases at J; junction bases unmatched: 9. Germline V CDR1 and CDR2: MNHEY, SVGAGI. The CDR3 reads CASSYLRTGGSGYGYTF. As DNA, the CDR3 is TGTGCCAGCAGTTACCTGCGGACAGGGGGCTCGGGCTATGGCTACACCTTC.

There are many counts of this clonotype. The V and J genes are TRBV18 and TRBJ2-7; tentatively, D is TRBD1 (6 bases). Germline V CDR1 and CDR2: KGHSH, LQKENI. The CDR3 runs to 14 residues. V was shortened by 2 bases and J by 5 bases, with 13 bases between the two germline ends. The CDR3 DNA sequence: TGTGCCAGCTCACCATCCGGGACAAGCCACGAGCAGTACTTC. Encoded protein: CASSPSGTSHEQYF.

This clonotype was detected ten times or more. The rearrangement uses TRBV29-1 and TRBJ2-7; D is unresolved. V was pared by 7 bases and J by 0 bases, with 13 bases between. The CDR3 is made up of 13 amino acids. Germline V gene sequence: CDR1 SQVTM, CDR2 ANQGSEA. CDR3 DNA sequence: TGCAGCGCCGGGTTAGGTAGCTCCTACGAGCAGTACTTC. Protein: CSAGLGSSYEQYF.

The V gene is TRBV14, the J gene TRBJ2-7; 7 positions agree with TRBD1. V gave up 4 bases and J gave up 3 bases; unmatched junction bases: 9. The germline V gene encodes CDR1 SGHDN and CDR2 FVKESK. The CDR3 runs 15 residues. The CDR3 region has the DNA TGTGCCAGCAGCCCACAAACTGACAGGGACTACGAGCAGTACTTC. This codes for CASSPQTDRDYEQYF.

This clonotype was observed many times. CDR3 DNA sequence: TGTGCCACCAGTGATTCTCGGGGGGGGACAGGGAGCGACGAGCAGTACTTC. This translates into CATSDSRGGTGSDEQYF. The rearrangement links TRBV24-1 to TRBJ2-7, with a possible D match to TRBD1 (9 bases). V was clipped by 2 bases and J by 5 bases, with 21 bases between them. The CDR3 is 17 residues long. CDR1 is KGHDR, CDR2 SFDVKD, per germline.

A remark on this clonotype: The junction differs from germline at one of its ends, possibly a read error. This chain connects TRBV20-1 to TRBJ2-5; 9 bases fit TRBD2. The germline V gene encodes CDR1 DFQATT and CDR2 SNEGSKA (reference sequence). The CDR3 contains 14 residues. The chain's CDR3 is CSAQRAGGGGTLYF. CDR3 DNA sequence: TGCAGTGCCCAAAGAGCGGGAGGCGGAGGGACCCTGTACTTC.